These 18 T cell receptor beta chains were sequenced from one sample in a study of glioma-infiltrating T cells after dendritic cell vaccination. Here immunoSEQ multiplex PCR was the method, and the copy in TCRdb shows in-frame clones only, minus some. Among over 75,000 clones listed, 81% were seen once. Time point specified: after dendritic cell vaccination, including at tumor progression/relapse. The material sequenced was blood, taken after dendritic cell vaccination. Receptor source: a human donor with glioblastoma.

The J gene is TRBJ1-2, the V gene TRBV6-1, with 7 bases fitting TRBD1. The junction had 14 bases not matched to a gene; V was cut back by 3 bases and J by 1 base. The CDR3 is 18 amino acids. Germline-derived CDR1 and CDR2 are MNHNS and SASEGT. CDR3 bases: TGTGCCAGCAGTGAGTTCCTTTTAGGGGGCGAGGTTAACTATGGCTACACCTTC. It yields the protein CASSEFLLGGEVNYGYTF.

The rearrangement uses TRBV7-9 and TRBJ1-2; tentatively, D is TRBD1 (6 bases). The germline V and J ends were trimmed by 3 bases and 4 bases, with 9 bases remaining between them. Germline V gene sequence: CDR1 SEHNR, CDR2 FQNEAQ (reference sequence). CDR3 size: 13 residues. Here the CDR3 DNA reads TGTGCCAGCAGCTTCGAGGGGGTCTATGGCTACACCTTC. It translates to CASSFEGVYGYTF.

The chain is built from TRBV27 and TRBJ2-3; 7 bases are a match to TRBD2. The V gene end was trimmed by 7 bases and the J gene end by 1 base; junction bases not matched to a gene: 8. Germline V CDR1 and CDR2: MNHEY, SMNVEV (reference sequence). The CDR3 has 15 amino acids. CDR3 region: CASIDGRSRTDTQYF. The DNA of the CDR3 is TGTGCCAGCATTGACGGGAGGAGCCGCACAGATACGCAGTATTTT.

In this sample, this clone turned up a few times. The chain is built from TRBV4-1 and TRBJ1-1, with TRBD1 identical over 9 bases. Per the germline V gene, CDR1 is MGHRA and CDR2 is YSYEKL. The CDR3 is made up of 15 amino acids. V trimming: 4 bases; J trimming: 3 bases; junction bases outside the gene matches: 6. The CDR3 loop reads CASSRPRDRDTEAFF. The DNA of the CDR3 is TGCGCCAGCAGCCGGCCCCGGGACAGGGACACTGAAGCTTTCTTT.

The V gene is TRBV18, the J gene TRBJ2-2; D remains ambiguous. V dropped 3 bases and J dropped 0 bases, with 8 bases sitting between them. Germline CDR1 is KGHSH and CDR2 is LQKENI. The CDR3 sequence is 15 residues long. This chain's CDR3 is CASSPMATNTGELFF. The CDR3 DNA reads as TGTGCCAGCTCACCTATGGCAACGAACACCGGGGAGCTGTTTTTT.

This clone was seen more than once but under ten times. The chain links TRBV4-2 to TRBJ2-7, with 7 bases fitting TRBD2. CDR1 is LGHNA and CDR2 is YNFKEQ in the germline V gene. This CDR3 region has 18 residues. Unmatched junction bases numbered 12, after V lost 1 base and J lost 0 bases. The CDR3 nucleotides read TGTGCCAGCAGCCAAGCGGTGTCTAGCGGATTTAGCTCCTACGAGCAGTACTTC. Translating it yields CASSQAVSSGFSSYEQYF.

The CDR3 protein is CASSLLGQASHSPLHF. The CDR3 DNA sequence: TGTGCCAGCAGCTTATTAGGACAGGCTAGCCATTCACCCCTCCACTTT. The V call is TRBV11-2, the J call TRBJ1-6; 7 positions match TRBD1. Germline values: CDR1 SGHAT, CDR2 FQNNGV. V dropped 2 bases and J dropped 8; count of bases not matched to a gene: 9. CDR3 size: 16 residues. The entire variable domain, with the rest obtained from reference TRBV11-2 and TRBJ1-6, is as follows: EAGVAQSPRYKIIEKRQSVAFWCNPISGHATLYWYQQILGQGPKLLIQFQNNGVVDDSQLPKDRFSAERLKGVDSTLKIQPAKLEDSAVYLCASSLLGQASHSPLHFGNGTRLTVT.

V usage is TRBV5-4 and J usage is TRBJ2-7; TRBD1 matches 9 bases. With 4 bases clipped from V and 3 bases from J, the junction kept 2 bases outside the gene matches. CDR3 length: 13 amino acids. CDR1 and CDR2 (germline): SGHNT, YYREEE (reference sequence). The CDR3 loop reads CASSATGGYEQYF. CDR3 in DNA: TGTGCCAGCAGCGCGACAGGGGGCTACGAGCAGTACTTC.

The CDR3 nucleotides are TGTGCCATCAGTGAGGGCAGGGGGGACGGCTACGAGCAGTACTTC. As protein: CAISEGRGDGYEQYF. The chain recombines TRBV10-3 with TRBJ2-7, with D possibly TRBD1 on 7 matching bases. Germline assignment: CDR1 ENHRY and CDR2 SYGVKD. V was clipped by 2 bases and J by 3 bases, with 14 bases between them. This CDR3 has 15 amino acids.

The genes are TRBV11-2 and TRBJ2-7; TRBD2 matches at 8 bases. The germline CDR1 and CDR2 sequences are SGHAT and FQNNGV. CDR3 size: 13 residues. The junction had 10 bases not matched to a gene; V was cut back by 5 bases and J by 10 bases. The CDR3 region has the DNA TGTGCCAGCAGCCTCCTAGAGGGACTAGTTCAGTACGTC. It specifies CASSLLEGLVQYV.

This chain connects TRBV7-2 to TRBJ1-1, with a tentative D call TRBD1 (6 bases). The CDR3 runs 14 residues. V shed 5 bases and J shed 4 bases, with 14 bases lying between them. In germline, CDR1 is SGHTA, CDR2 FQGNSA. The CDR3 DNA reads as TGTGCCAGCAGCACAGTAGGGGGTGGCACTGAAGCTTTCTTT. This sequence encodes CASSTVGGGTEAFF.

Only a few counts were recorded for this clone. The CDR3 spells CASSRGSGGSWDTQYF. In DNA form, the CDR3 reads TGTGCCAGCAGCCGGGGTAGCGGGGGGTCCTGGGATACGCAGTATTTT. This chain connects TRBV7-2 to TRBJ2-3; 10 bases fit TRBD2. The CDR3 contains 16 residues. V trimming: 5 bases; J trimming: 6 bases; junction bases outside the gene matches: 11. Looked up from germline, CDR1 is SGHTA and CDR2 is FQGNSA. Based on the CDR3 plus reference TRBV7-2 and TRBJ2-3, the full variable domain is GAGVSQSPSNKVTEKGKDVELRCDPISGHTALYWYRQSLGQGLEFLIYFQGNSAPDKSGLPSDRFSAERTGGSVSTLTIQRTQQEDSAVYLCASSRGSGGSWDTQYFGPGTRLTVL.

The chain joins TRBV5-1 to TRBJ2-3, with 10 bases that match TRBD1. Germline V CDR1 and CDR2: SGHRS, YFSETQ. The junction had 4 bases not matched to a gene; V was cut back by 4 bases and J by 5 bases. The CDR3 has 14 amino acids. This CDR3 reads CASSPGQGRDTQYF. In nucleotides, the CDR3 is TGCGCCAGCAGCCCGGGACAGGGGAGAGATACGCAGTATTTT.

The chain has TRBV4-1 and TRBJ1-1, with D uncertain. CDR1 and CDR2 (germline): MGHRA, YSYEKL. V lost 1 base and J lost 4, with 16 bases in between. The CDR3 consists of 16 residues. The CDR3 nucleotides are TGCGCCAGCAGCCAAGCATCCCCCCTACTTACCACTGAAGCTTTCTTT. Amino acid sequence: CASSQASPLLTTEAFF.

The chain couples TRBV5-1 to TRBJ1-3, with 7 bases fitting TRBD1. The J segment lost 0 bases and the V segment lost 4 bases, leaving 13 bases of the junction unmatched. The CDR3 has 18 amino acids. Germline V lookup: CDR1 SGHRS, CDR2 YFSETQ. This CDR3 reads CASSLRQGSFGSGNTIYF. CDR3 DNA: TGCGCCAGCAGCCTACGACAGGGCTCCTTTGGCTCTGGAAACACCATATATTTT.

The V and J genes are TRBV5-4 and TRBJ1-2; possible D gene TRBD1, 5 bases. Trimming left V 2 bases short and J 4 bases short, with 15 bases between. Germline loops: CDR1 SGHNT, CDR2 YYREEE (reference sequence). The CDR3 is 15 amino acids. The CDR3 loop is CASSLRGGYSYGYTF. CDR3 DNA sequence: TGTGCCAGCAGCTTACGCGGGGGGTATAGCTATGGCTACACCTTC.

This chain connects TRBV18 to TRBJ2-5; D is unresolved. This CDR3 has 13 residues. The germline CDR1 and CDR2 sequences are KGHSH and LQKENI. The germline V and J ends were trimmed by 3 bases and 2 bases, with 7 bases remaining between them. As DNA, the CDR3 is TGTGCCAGCTCACCTCCACAACAAGAGACCCAGTACTTC. It specifies CASSPPQQETQYF.

The chain recombines TRBV5-4 with TRBJ1-2; 9 positions match TRBD1. The CDR3 runs 15 residues. The V segment lost 0 bases and the J segment 7 bases; nucleotides outside the gene matches: 7. Germline V lookup: CDR1 SGHNT, CDR2 YYREEE (reference sequence). CDR3 sequence reads: CASSLGRDRVAGYTF. The CDR3 DNA reads as TGTGCCAGCAGCTTGGGGCGGGACAGGGTCGCTGGCTACACCTTC.